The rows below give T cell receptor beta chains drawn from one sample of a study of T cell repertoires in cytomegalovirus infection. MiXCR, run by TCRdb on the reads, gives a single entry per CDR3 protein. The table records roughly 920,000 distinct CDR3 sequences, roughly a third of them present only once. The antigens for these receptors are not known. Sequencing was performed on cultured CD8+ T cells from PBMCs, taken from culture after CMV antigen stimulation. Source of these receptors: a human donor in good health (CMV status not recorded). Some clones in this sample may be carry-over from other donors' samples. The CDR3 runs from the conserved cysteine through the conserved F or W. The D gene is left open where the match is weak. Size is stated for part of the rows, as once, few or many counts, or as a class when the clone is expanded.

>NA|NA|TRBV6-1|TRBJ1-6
TGTGCCAGCGAAGGCATGGATAATTCACCCCTCCACTTT
CASEGMDNSPLHF
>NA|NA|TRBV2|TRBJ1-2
TGTGCCAGCTCGAACTTCCAGGAGGCAAGCTATGGCTACACCTTC
CASSNFQEASYGYTF
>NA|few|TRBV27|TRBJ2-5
TGTGCCAGCAGTTTAATTGGCCAAGAGACCCAGTACTTC
CASSLIGQETQYF
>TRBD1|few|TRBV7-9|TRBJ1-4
TGTGCCAGCAGCTCAATAGGACAGGATAATGAAAAACTGTTTTTT
CASSSIGQDNEKLFF
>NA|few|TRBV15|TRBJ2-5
TGTGCCATCTCCTTCCGACTCCAAGAGACCCAGTACTTC
CAISFRLQETQYF
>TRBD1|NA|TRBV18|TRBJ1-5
TGTGCCAGCTCACCTACAGGGGGAGCAGGGGGCAATCAGCCCCAGCATTTT
CASSPTGGAGGNQPQHF
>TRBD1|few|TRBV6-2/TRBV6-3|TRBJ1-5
TGTGCCGCGGACAGGGCGGATAGCAATCAGCCCCAGCATTTT
CAADRADSNQPQHF
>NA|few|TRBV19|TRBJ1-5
TGTGCCAGTAGTATGCAAATAAATCAGCCCCAGCATTTT
CASSMQINQPQHF
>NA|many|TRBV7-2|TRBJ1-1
TGTGCCAGCAGCTTAGTGGAAGCTGGTACTGAAGCTTTCTTT
CASSLVEAGTEAFF
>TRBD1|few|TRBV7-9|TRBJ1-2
TGTGCCAGCAGCTCCGGGACAGGTGGGGGCTACACCTTC
CASSSGTGGGYTF
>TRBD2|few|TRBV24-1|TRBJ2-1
TGTGCCACCAGTGATTTGAGAACTAGCGGGTGGAGCTCCTACAATGAGCAGTTCTTC
CATSDLRTSGWSSYNEQFF
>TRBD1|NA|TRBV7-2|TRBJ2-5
TGTGCCAGCAGCTATGGACAGGGGGGCCAAGAGACCCAGTACTTC
CASSYGQGGQETQYF
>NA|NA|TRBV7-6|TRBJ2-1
TGTGCCAGCAGCTTTGAGGGTACTCTTGAGCAGTTCTTC
CASSFEGTLEQFF
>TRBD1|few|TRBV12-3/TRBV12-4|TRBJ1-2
TGTGCCAGCAGGCGACAGGGACTAGCTAACTATGGCTACACCTTC
CASRRQGLANYGYTF
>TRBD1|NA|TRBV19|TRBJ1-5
TGTGCCAGTAGCCGGACAGGGGAACAGCCCCAGCATTTT
CASSRTGEQPQHF
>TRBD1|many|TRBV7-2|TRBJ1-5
TGTGCCAGCAGCTCCCTTCAGACAGGGGGAATCATGTCCCAGCATTTT
CASSSLQTGGIMSQHF
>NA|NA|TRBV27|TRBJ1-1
TGTGCCAGCAAGGATGGTTATGTACACACTGAAGCTTTCTTT
CASKDGYVHTEAFF
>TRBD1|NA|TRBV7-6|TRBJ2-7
TGTGCCAGCAGCGTCTCCGGGACAGGGTTAGAGCAGTACTTC
CASSVSGTGLEQYF
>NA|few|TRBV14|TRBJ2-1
TGTGCCAGCAGCCAAGATAGGACAGTCGTCGGGCTCTACAATGAGCAGTTCTTC
CASSQDRTVVGLYNEQFF
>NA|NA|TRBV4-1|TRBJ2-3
TGCGCCAGCAGCCAAGAGGGGGCCAACACAGATACGCAGTATTTT
CASSQEGANTDTQYF
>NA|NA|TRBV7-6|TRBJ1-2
TGTGCCAGCAGCTCCCTTCAGCGCAACTATGGCTACACCTTC
CASSSLQRNYGYTF
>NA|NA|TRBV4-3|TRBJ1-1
TGCGCCAGCAGCCAAGATCCGGGGGCCATGGGCACTGAAGCTTTCTTT
CASSQDPGAMGTEAFF
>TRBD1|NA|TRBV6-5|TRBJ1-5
TGTGCCAGCAGTTACTCGAGTGGGGACAGGGGGCAGGGGCCCCAGCATTTT
CASSYSSGDRGQGPQHF
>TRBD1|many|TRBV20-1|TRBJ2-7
TGCAGTGCCACCGGACAGGTCACCTACGAGCAGTACTTC
CSATGQVTYEQYF